This is a list of T cell receptor beta chains from one sample in a study of vaccination and CD4 T cells after COVID-19. TCRdb re-derived calls from the PCR reads in MiXCR, one entry per CDR3 protein. This sample carries around 17,000 distinct CDR3 sequences, over 65% of them seen once, and the ten largest clones take around 16%. These receptors lack a known antigen. Sequencing input: CD4+ T cells from blood, cultured in vitro. These receptors all stem from a human donor who had recovered from COVID-19. The CDR3 runs from the conserved cysteine through the conserved F or W. The order of the fields is V gene, D gene, CDR3 length, J gene, clone size, CDR3 protein. D genes are given only for firm matches. Clone size is shown for a subset of rows, as once, few, many or a class of expanded clone.

>TRBV30|NA|13|TRBJ2-1|once
CAWSLDGYNEQFF
>TRBV7-2|NA|14|TRBJ1-2|NA
CASSQQGRVYGYTF
>TRBV11-3|NA|15|TRBJ2-1|NA
CASSLHPGPWNEQFF
>TRBV20-1|TRBD1|15|TRBJ1-2|once
CSARSSGTGEYGYTF
>TRBV6-2/TRBV6-3|NA|13|TRBJ2-7|few
CASRPDEFYEQYF
>TRBV6-5|TRBD1|15|TRBJ1-2|NA
CASSYSRQGNYGYTF
>TRBV20-1|TRBD2|15|TRBJ2-1|NA
CSARDSSGSYNEQFF
>TRBV20-1|TRBD2|17|TRBJ2-5|NA
CSARDRLAGGHQETQYF
>TRBV24-1|TRBD1|17|TRBJ2-5|NA
CATSDSTRQGAEETQYF
>TRBV18|TRBD2|18|TRBJ2-1|NA
CASSPTPGAGGSYNEQFF
>TRBV15|TRBD2|17|TRBJ2-3|once
CATSSPRTSGITDTQYF
>TRBV29-1|NA|12|TRBJ1-2|NA
CSVVTGNYGYTF
>TRBV7-6|NA|15|TRBJ1-1|NA
CASSRDGVMNTEAFF
>TRBV6-5|NA|16|TRBJ2-7|NA
CASSYPEAQRGYEQYF
>TRBV11-3|NA|16|TRBJ2-1|NA
CASSHGGGVPYNEQFF
>TRBV6-2/TRBV6-3|NA|15|TRBJ2-3|once
CASSYSLVRTDTQYF
>TRBV14|NA|17|TRBJ2-5|NA
CASSLKGLLQGVGTQYF
>TRBV5-4|TRBD1|15|TRBJ2-5|NA
CASSPTWDRVETQYF
>TRBV15|NA|15|TRBJ2-4|NA
CATSREGLAKNIQYF
>TRBV11-2|NA|15|TRBJ2-5|NA
CASSLLAGIQETQYF
>TRBV11-3|TRBD2|15|TRBJ2-7|NA
CASSLSASGRGEQYF
>TRBV6-2/TRBV6-3|NA|16|TRBJ1-5|few
CASSYDQYPKYQPQHF
>TRBV6-1|TRBD1|17|TRBJ1-3|NA
CASSHGQGVSSGNTIYF
>TRBV19|TRBD1|15|TRBJ1-5|NA
CASSTGQVGRQPQHF
>TRBV6-1|TRBD1|15|TRBJ2-3|NA
CASSHGQGRTDTQYF
>TRBV7-8|NA|15|TRBJ1-5|NA
CASSSQLDRNQPQHF
>TRBV4-1|NA|16|TRBJ2-7|NA
CASSQDGSLSVHEQYF
>TRBV20-1|NA|15|TRBJ1-6|few
CSARDRGRPNSPLHF